This entry describes one TCR beta chain. The antigen is unknown. This entry is derived from a study of tumor-infiltrating lymphocytes in glioblastoma multiforme. Study-level results: Detected clone frequencies may not reflect cell counts, being RNA-based.

This CDR3 has 13 residues. The V gene's germline CDR1 is MNHEY and CDR2 SVGAGI. Trimming left V 2 bases short and J 2 bases short, with 6 bases between. Multiple V-beta primers and a C-beta primer amplified TCRB from RNA. Unique molecular identifiers were not described for the libraries. TCRdb itself ran the multiplex PCR reads through MiXCR, one entry per CDR3 protein. The sample holds over 10,000 distinct CDR3 sequences; over 60% are singletons and the top ten take over 25%. Sequenced input: brain tumor tissue. This chain joins TRBV6-5 and TRBJ1-1; unclear D gene. This TCR derives from a male donor with glioblastoma. In nucleotides, the CDR3 is TGTGCCAGCAGTTACGCCCCTAACACTGAAGCTTTCTTT. Protein sequence: CASSYAPNTEAFF.